This entry lists 19 T cell receptor beta chains sequenced from one sample in a study of T cell responses to AZD1222 COVID-19 vaccine. This table comes from immunoSEQ multiplex PCR, and its TCRdb copy is limited to in-frame clones, with some not included. The table includes around 150,000 clones, 90% detected once. The sample consisted of peripheral blood, taken 28 days after the second AZD1222 dose. These receptors were collected from an adult who received the AZD1222 COVID-19 vaccine.

The chain is built from TRBV4-2 and TRBJ2-1, with 11 bases lining up with TRBD2. Per germline, CDR1 LGHNA and CDR2 YNFKEQ. The CDR3 runs 18 residues. Germline trimming cut 0 bases from V and 7 bases from J; bases unmatched to any gene: 11. The CDR3: CASSQEPPGGTSGNEQFF. CDR3 in DNA: TGTGCCAGCAGCCAAGAACCGCCCGGCGGGACTAGCGGAAATGAGCAGTTCTTC.

This clone occurred once. The V and J genes are TRBV29-1 and TRBJ2-3, with 8 bases lining up with TRBD2. The CDR3 runs 14 residues. Germline CDR1 reads SQVTM; CDR2 reads ANQGSEA. V shed 6 bases, J shed 5 bases, and the junction held 10 bases outside the gene matches. Here the CDR3 DNA reads TGCAGCGTAGGCGCGGGGGGAGCTGAAGATACGCAGTATTTT. It translates to CSVGAGGAEDTQYF.

The rearrangement uses TRBV28 and TRBJ1-1; D uncertain. The CDR3 loop spans 13 amino acids. The germline V gene has CDR1 MDHEN and CDR2 SYDVKM. The V and J ends lost 5 bases and 6 bases respectively, with 13 bases between them. The CDR3 is CASSRSPSPEAFF. CDR3 bases: TGTGCCAGCAGTCGTAGCCCGAGTCCTGAAGCTTTCTTT.

This chain uses TRBV19 with TRBJ2-5, with a tentative D call TRBD1 (5 bases). The CDR3 consists of 16 residues. The germline CDR1 and CDR2 sequences are LNHDA and SQIVND (reference sequence). The V end lost 6 bases, the J end lost 0 bases, and 17 bases lay between the germline ends. The CDR3 DNA reads TGTGCCAGTAGCCCCCGAGGACAAATGTACCAAGAGACCCAGTACTTC. Amino acids: CASSPRGQMYQETQYF. The full variable domain, with the rest looked up from reference TRBV19 and TRBJ2-5, is DGGITQSPKYLFRKEGQNVTLSCEQNLNHDAMYWYRQDPGQGLRLIYYSQIVNDFQKGDIAEGYSVSREKKESFPLTVTSAQKNPTAFYLCASSPRGQMYQETQYFGPGTRLLVL.

The CDR3 DNA reads TGCGCCAGCAGCTTGTGGGGAAGGGTTACTAATGAAAAACTGTTTTTT. Amino acids: CASSLWGRVTNEKLFF. J is TRBJ1-4 and V is TRBV5-1; D is ambiguous. Looked up from germline, CDR1 is SGHRS and CDR2 is YFSETQ. The CDR3 contains 16 residues. Trimming took 1 base from V and 2 from J, leaving 12 bases between them.

This clone was found a few times. V is TRBV3-1 (or the pseudogene TRBV3-2) and J is TRBJ1-2; 9 bases match TRBD1. The CDR3 runs 13 residues. The J segment lost 6 bases and the V segment lost 5 bases, leaving 4 bases of the junction unmatched. Per the germline V gene, CDR1 is LGHDT and CDR2 is YNNKEL (reference sequence). The CDR3 protein is CASSYGTGNGYTF. The CDR3 region has the DNA TGTGCCAGCAGCTACGGGACAGGGAATGGCTACACCTTC.

The CDR3 region has the DNA TGTGCCAGCAGCGAGCGACAGCGAGACTCTGGAAACACCATATATTTT. This gives the protein CASSERQRDSGNTIYF. The rearrangement joins TRBV11-2 to TRBJ1-3; a weak D match, TRBD1 (5 bases). Trimming stripped 5 bases from V and 0 bases from J, with 14 bases between. Germline CDR1 and CDR2: SGHAT and FQNNGV. The CDR3 contains 16 residues.

The V gene is TRBV10-3, the J gene TRBJ1-4, with D uncertain. The length of the CDR3 is 14 residues. The V and J ends lost 0 bases and 14 bases respectively, with 16 bases between them. Germline V gene data show CDR1 as ENHRY and CDR2 as SYGVKD. CDR3 sequence (DNA): TGTGCCATCAGTGAGTCGATCGGGGAGTATAAGCTGTTTTTT. It specifies CAISESIGEYKLFF.

The CDR3 sequence: CASSAPQGADTQYF. Here the CDR3 DNA reads TGTGCCAGCAGCGCCCCACAGGGGGCAGATACGCAGTATTTT. V usage is TRBV9 and J usage is TRBJ2-3; 8 bases match TRBD1. Germline CDR1 reads SGDLS; CDR2 reads YYNGEE. CDR3 length: 14 residues. Losses at the gene ends were 3 bases for V and 4 bases for J; bases not matched to a gene: 4. Full variable domain (rest looked up from reference TRBV9 and TRBJ2-3): DSGVTQTPKHLITATGQRVTLRCSPRSGDLSVYWYQQSLDQGLQFLIQYYNGEERAKGNILERFSAQQFPDLHSELNLSSLELGDSALYFCASSAPQGADTQYFGPGTRLTVL.

This clone has just one count. J is TRBJ2-1 and V is TRBV6-5; 7 bases are a match to TRBD1. The CDR3 consists of 13 residues. In germline, CDR1 is MNHEY, CDR2 SVGAGI. The J segment lost 4 bases and the V segment lost 5 bases, leaving 2 bases of the junction unmatched. In nucleotides, the CDR3 is TGTGCCAGCAGTCGGGGACAGTACAATGAGCAGTTCTTC. Translation gives CASSRGQYNEQFF.

V usage is TRBV19 and J usage is TRBJ1-5; no reliable D call. The V gene lost 3 bases and the J gene lost 7 bases, with 10 bases spanning the gap. Germline V gene lookup returns CDR1 LNHDA and CDR2 SQIVND (reference sequence). The CDR3 extends over 13 amino acids. The CDR3 DNA sequence: TGTGCCAGTAGTATCGGAGCATCCCAGCCCCAGCATTTT. Translated: CASSIGASQPQHF.

This clone was seen ten or more times. The chain couples TRBV19 to TRBJ1-2; 11 bases align to TRBD1. The CDR3 runs to 14 residues. The germline gives CDR1 LNHDA, CDR2 SQIVND (reference sequence). Trimming cost V 5 bases and J 8 bases; bases outside gene matches: 7. As DNA, the CDR3 is TGTGCCAGTAGTGCGGACAGGGGGCTCTACGGCTACACCTTC. This translates into CASSADRGLYGYTF.

The CDR3 region has the DNA TGTGCCACCAGTGATTCCGACAGGCCCTACAATGAGCAGTTCTTC. Its protein is CATSDSDRPYNEQFF. The genes are TRBV24-1 and TRBJ2-1; a weak D match, TRBD1 (6 bases). From germline, CDR1 is KGHDR and CDR2 SFDVKD. The CDR3 contains 15 residues. Trimming shortened V by 2 bases and J by 2 bases, and 9 bases separated the two germline ends.

This chain links TRBV5-1 with TRBJ2-1; TRBD2 aligns across 14 bases. CDR3 length: 14 residues. Trimming took 4 bases from V and 15 from J; bases not matched to a gene: 9. Germline CDR1 and CDR2: SGHRS and YFSETQ. This CDR3 reads CASSLQTSGGVTFF. Here the CDR3 DNA reads TGCGCCAGCAGCCTCCAGACTAGCGGGGGGGTGACGTTCTTC.

This clone was picked up one time. The chain uses TRBV5-1 and TRBJ1-4, with a weak D call TRBD1 (6 bases). Between the trimmed V and J ends, which lost 5 bases and 0 bases, there was a span of 14 bases. Germline-derived CDR1 and CDR2 are SGHRS and YFSETQ. This CDR3 is built from 16 residues. The CDR3 sequence: CASRLGQLTTNEKLFF. In DNA, the CDR3 is TGCGCCAGCAGATTAGGACAGCTAACAACTAATGAAAAACTGTTTTTT.

The rearrangement uses TRBV29-1 and TRBJ2-7; 7 bases are a match to TRBD1. V lost 3 bases to trimming and J lost 3 bases; unmatched junction nucleotides: 5. Germline V CDR1 and CDR2: SQVTM, ANQGSEA. The CDR3 is made up of 13 amino acids. This chain's CDR3 is CSVDGQGDYEQYF. For the CDR3, the DNA is TGCAGCGTTGATGGGCAGGGGGACTACGAGCAGTACTTC.

The V call is TRBV6-1, the J call TRBJ1-2; D might be TRBD1 (5 bases). The CDR3 runs 14 residues. Deletions cut 2 bases from V and 5 bases from J, with 12 bases between. CDR1 is MNHNS, CDR2 SASEGT, per germline. For the CDR3, the DNA is TGTGCCAGCAGTGAACAGGGTTCGAGGTATGGCTACACCTTC. This encodes CASSEQGSRYGYTF.

This clone was seen a handful of times. The chain is built from TRBV7-2 and TRBJ1-4; no clear D. V lost 5 bases to trimming and J lost 7 bases, with 11 bases between them. This CDR3 contains 13 residues. Germline loops: CDR1 SGHTA, CDR2 FQGNSA. The chain's CDR3 is CASSISIREKLFF. In DNA, the CDR3 is TGTGCCAGCAGCATCAGTATCCGTGAAAAACTGTTTTTT.

V usage is TRBV28 and J usage is TRBJ2-5; TRBD1 is a possible D gene (5 bases). Germline V lookup: CDR1 MDHEN, CDR2 SYDVKM. The CDR3 loop spans 13 amino acids. The V end lost 5 bases, the J end lost 5 bases, and 12 bases lay between the germline ends. CDR3 loop: CASSAGFDETQYF. The CDR3 region has the DNA TGTGCCAGCAGTGCAGGGTTCGATGAGACCCAGTACTTC.